These 12 T cell receptor beta chains share one sample of origin, sequenced in a study of type 1 regulatory T cells. These receptors lack a known antigen. TCRdb reanalysed the reads using MiXCR and keeps one entry per CDR3 protein. The sample yields roughly 65,000 distinct CDR3 sequences, about 50% seen once. Sequencing used cultured non-Tr1 T cells, either the whole culture or a sorted T cell fraction (not recorded which). Every receptor here comes from a human donor in good health.

V is TRBV6-5 and J is TRBJ1-5; TRBD1 is a possible D gene (5 bases). CDR1 is MNHEY and CDR2 is SVGAGI in the germline V gene. Trimming took 6 bases from V and 0 from J, leaving 18 bases between them. The CDR3 covers 17 residues. The DNA of the CDR3 is TGTGCCAGCAGGGACGGAGGGGCCCAATATAGCAATCAGCCCCAGCATTTT. Protein product: CASRDGGAQYSNQPQHF.

This clonotype was observed once. The rearrangement uses TRBV12-3 or TRBV12-4 and TRBJ1-3; the D gene is possibly TRBD1 (5 bases). The CDR3 is made up of 15 amino acids. Trimming left V 9 bases short and J 4 bases short, with 19 bases between. CDR3 residues: CASSGPGAAGNTIYF. The CDR3 coding sequence is TGTGCCAGTTCTGGTCCCGGGGCGGCAGGAAACACCATATATTTT.

The gene calls are TRBV23-1 and TRBJ2-2; the D is unclear. TRBV23-1 is labeled an ORF, and its function is uncertain. The V end lost 1 base, the J end lost 6 bases, and 9 bases lay between the germline ends. The CDR3 is 14 residues long. In nucleotides, the CDR3 is TGCGCCAGCAGTCAATTAACACAATCCGGGGAGCTGTTTTTT. This translates into CASSQLTQSGELFF.

V and J are TRBV9 and TRBJ2-4; the D is unclear. This CDR3 spans 16 amino acids. V lost 4 bases and J lost 0, with 14 bases in between. The germline V gene has CDR1 SGDLS and CDR2 YYNGEE. CDR3 sequence reads: CASSCRTGLAKNIQYF. Here the CDR3 DNA reads TGTGCCAGCAGCTGTCGGACGGGCCTAGCCAAAAACATTCAGTACTTC.

The chain uses TRBV11-3 and TRBJ2-3; 9 nucleotides match TRBD2. CDR3 length: 15 residues. Germline-derived CDR1 and CDR2 are SGHNT and YENEEA. Trimming took 5 bases from V and 2 from J; bases not matched to a gene: 5. The CDR3 loop is CASSPWTSATDTQYF. In nucleotides, the CDR3 is TGTGCCAGCAGCCCTTGGACTAGCGCCACAGATACGCAGTATTTT.

The chain joins TRBV12-3 or TRBV12-4 to TRBJ1-5, with unresolved D. This CDR3 contains 13 residues. The V end was cut by 3 bases, the J end by 4 bases, with 7 bases between. Here the CDR3 reads CASSLQENQPQHF. DNA of the CDR3: TGTGCCAGCAGTTTGCAGGAAAATCAGCCCCAGCATTTT.

In this sample, this clonotype turned up many times. The CDR3 spells CASSFMGLRFGSDNSPLHF. The CDR3 bases are TGTGCCAGCAGCTTTATGGGTCTACGATTTGGGTCCGATAATTCACCCCTCCACTTT. The chain uses TRBV7-9 and TRBJ1-6; D gene unclear. CDR3 length: 19 residues. CDR1 and CDR2 (germline): SEHNR, FQNEAQ (reference sequence). Deletions cut 3 bases from V and 5 bases from J, with 23 bases between.

The chain links TRBV28 to TRBJ2-7; the D gene could be TRBD1 or TRBD2 (6 bases each). The V end lost 9 bases, the J end lost 8 bases, and 20 bases lay between the germline ends. CDR3 size: 13 residues. Germline V gene data show CDR1 as MDHEN and CDR2 as SYDVKM. The CDR3 DNA reads as TGTGCCAGTAGTCTAGGTGGCGGGGACAAGCAGTACTTC. Translating it yields CASSLGGGDKQYF.

The sample holds a few counts of this clonotype. The CDR3 DNA reads TGTGCCAGCAGTGGGGAACCCAGCCCCCATCAGCCCCAGCATTTT. Its protein product is CASSGEPSPHQPQHF. The J gene is TRBJ1-5, the V gene TRBV2; D remains unclear. The germline V and J ends were trimmed by 4 bases and 5 bases, with 15 bases remaining between them. The CDR3 sequence is 15 residues long. The germline CDR1 and CDR2 sequences are SNHLY and FYNNEI.

The chain has TRBV30 and TRBJ1-2; unclear D gene. This CDR3 is 13 amino acids long. Trimming took off 0 bases at V and 6 bases at J, with 11 bases between the two ends. Germline V gene data show CDR1 as GTSNPN and CDR2 as SVGIG (reference sequence). Written as DNA, the CDR3 is TGTGCCTGGAGTGTAGGGATGGAGGATGGCTACACCTTC. As protein: CAWSVGMEDGYTF.

The chain joins TRBV27 to TRBJ1-5, with TRBD1 identical over 9 bases. The CDR3 is 15 amino acids. The V and J ends lost 4 bases and 6 bases, in that order; junction bases with no gene match: 7. Germline V gene sequence: CDR1 MNHEY, CDR2 SMNVEV (reference sequence). The CDR3 is CASSSIGQGFQPQHF. CDR3 bases: TGTGCCAGCAGTTCGATAGGACAGGGGTTTCAGCCCCAGCATTTT.

Only a few counts were recorded for this clonotype. V gene TRBV5-1 combines with J gene TRBJ2-2; 7 positions agree with TRBD1. This CDR3 region has 15 residues. Germline assignment: CDR1 SGHRS and CDR2 YFSETQ. The V gene end was trimmed by 4 bases and the J gene end by 2 bases; junction bases not matched to a gene: 5. The CDR3 nucleotides are TGCGCCAGCAGCGTTACAGGGGATAACACCGGGGAGCTGTTTTTT. The encoded protein is CASSVTGDNTGELFF.